This TCR beta chain emerged from a study of cytomegalovirus exposure and HLA in healthy donors. CDR3 length equals 16 residues. V lost 4 bases, J lost 5 bases, and 8 bases stayed unmatched. Germline values: CDR1 MGHRA, CDR2 YSYEKL. PCR amplification relied on 60 Vbeta primers (plus 13 Jbeta primers). Generated by immunoSEQ multiplex PCR, the TCRdb table keeps only in-frame clones and is missing some. The sample comprises around 200,000 clones, roughly 79% of which are singletons, and more than 2% rests with the top ten. Points from the study as a whole: The study flagged roughly 160 TCR beta chains as cytomegalovirus-associated. What was likely a sequencing artifact was a cluster of highly shared sequence variants.

This clone came up a few times. What it binds is not known. Likely unrecorded immune exposures existed in these nominally healthy donors. The TCR comes from a woman aged 30 to 39 in good health and CMV-seropositive. The chain links TRBV4-1 to TRBJ2-5, with 12 positions matching TRBD2. Material: PBMCs. In DNA, the CDR3 is TGCGCCAGCAGCCTCGGACTAGCGGGGTCGGGGGAGACCCAGTACTTC. This translates into CASSLGLAGSGETQYF.